A selection of T cell receptor beta chains follows, all from one sample in a study of human T cells and chemical hapten exposure. One entry per CDR3 protein results from TCRdb running MiXCR on the RACE reads. The table includes roughly 72,000 distinct CDR3 sequences, over 9% detected once. The source material was whole blood, sampled in connection with sensitization to the hapten diphenylcyclopropenone (DPC). These receptors came from a woman in her forties or fifties with alopecia areata. Some clones in this sample may be carry-over from other donors' samples. Each CDR3 is given without its conserved first and last residue.

j_call,v_call,cdr3_aa
TRBJ2-7,TRBV18,ASSPLGLAGGPYEQY
TRBJ2-6,TRBV5-4,ASSLAGQAYRSGANVLT
TRBJ2-3,TRBV11-2,ASSLTPRGDTQY
TRBJ1-5,TRBV7-2,ASSSRYGNQPQH
TRBJ2-7,TRBV12-3/TRBV12-4,ASSLHGPNYEQY
TRBJ2-2,TRBV7-9,ASSLESGELF
TRBJ2-1,TRBV11-2,ASSLRTGSYNEQF
TRBJ2-2,TRBV5-4,ASSSGKLAGEKGTGELF
TRBJ1-1,TRBV3-1,ASSQPGTGGSEAF
TRBJ1-2,TRBV12-3/TRBV12-4,ASGTGPIYGYT
TRBJ1-2,TRBV12-3/TRBV12-4,ASTLGTASRGYT
TRBJ1-5,TRBV2,ASRGEGPRSQH
TRBJ1-5,TRBV18,ASSPNLSNQPQH
TRBJ1-1,TRBV12-3/TRBV12-4,ASTLRTLNTEAF
TRBJ1-6,TRBV12-5,ASGLLAYNSPLH
TRBJ2-1,TRBV20-1,SAERFASSRNEQF
TRBJ1-5,TRBV16,ASSQVGQVSQPQH
TRBJ2-1,TRBV2,ASSEWKSAWQF
TRBJ2-1,TRBV28,ASSLIRGSSYNEQF
TRBJ2-1,TRBV10-2,ATTGLAGGSYNEQF
TRBJ2-7,TRBV30,AWSWFGQASRSVGEQY
TRBJ2-2,TRBV19,ASSRRTGELF
TRBJ2-2,TRBV20-1,SARDLSGANTGELF
TRBJ2-7,TRBV10-3,AISESTRGLSSYEQY
TRBJ2-5,TRBV11-2,ASSFGQGAVAQY
TRBJ2-7,TRBV7-9,ASSREAGTSGGEQY
TRBJ1-5,TRBV6-1,ASSEPGRLNQPQH
TRBJ2-7,TRBV28,ASSPVSGGSSYEQY
TRBJ1-1,TRBV5-6,ASSLRQGTNTEAF
TRBJ1-5,TRBV20-1,SAVGVGKPQH
TRBJ2-1,TRBV29-1,SVTSPPGAGGEQF
TRBJ2-7,TRBV29-1,SVAKGELYEQY
TRBJ2-7,TRBV28,ASGRGRSSYEQY
TRBJ1-5,TRBV20-1,SASTQGAVQPQH
TRBJ2-7,TRBV3-2,ASSQETSGSVGEQY
TRBJ2-5,TRBV6-5,ASSQLAGPETQY
TRBJ2-7,TRBV19,ASSIGLAPTYEQY